This T cell receptor (beta chain) was found in a study of spatial heterogeneity in lung cancer. TCRdb analysed the 5' RACE reads with MiXCR anew, one entry per CDR3 protein. The data show about 44,000 distinct CDR3 sequences, roughly an eighth seen once. The CDR3 loop spans 15 amino acids. V lost 0 bases and J lost 5, with 11 bases in between. CDR1 is LGHDT, CDR2 YNNKEL, per germline (reference sequence). Time point given: sample taken at primary tumor resection. Without sorting, whole RNA was sequenced from tumor, nontumor lung or frozen PBMC. This TCR came from a male donor with early-stage non-small cell lung cancer. The rearrangement joins TRBV3-1 to TRBJ1-5; D may be TRBD1 (5 bases). Specimen: PBMCs, collected at surgery. The CDR3 DNA sequence: TGTGCCAGCAGCCAAGATAATCAGGGCTATCAGCCCCAGCATTTT. Translated, it gives CASSQDNQGYQPQHF.